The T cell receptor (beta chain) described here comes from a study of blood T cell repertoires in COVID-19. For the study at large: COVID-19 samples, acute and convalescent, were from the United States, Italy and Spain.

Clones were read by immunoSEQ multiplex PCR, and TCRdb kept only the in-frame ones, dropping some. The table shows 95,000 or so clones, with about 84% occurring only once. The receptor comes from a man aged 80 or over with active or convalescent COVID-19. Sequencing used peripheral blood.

CDR3 nucleotide sequence: TGCGCCAGCAGCATCGGACTAGCGGGGGTGGAGACCCAGTACTTC. This translates into CASSIGLAGVETQYF. This chain connects TRBV5-1 to TRBJ2-5; 13 bases fit TRBD2. The CDR3 totals 15 residues. Trimming removed 4 bases from V and 5 bases from J; junction bases left unmatched: 5. The germline CDR1 and CDR2 sequences are SGHRS and YFSETQ.